This TCR beta chain was sequenced in a study of T cells in Graves' hyperthyroidism and ophthalmopathy. This clonotype has a count of ten or more. Its specificity is unknown. TCR beta CDR3 regions were amplified from RNA transcripts. HTBI primers were employed in a first-round RT-PCR of the TCR CDR3. TCRdb fed the multiplex PCR reads into MiXCR, producing one record per CDR3 protein. Of 550,000 to 650,000 distinct CDR3 sequences in the sample, approximately 15% are singletons; the top ten hold 5.5% to 7.5%. The diagnostic basis comprised clinical symptoms, serum thyroxine and TRAb, thyroid ultrasound and orbital computed tomography. The CDR3 loop spans 14 amino acids. Trimming at V came to 5 bases and at J to 8 bases, leaving 10 bases not matched to a gene. Germline lookup yields CDR1 SGHTA and CDR2 FQGNSA. Findings and caveats of the study: Ophthalmopathy onset followed model prediction by a median about seven months.

The chain employs TRBV7-2 and TRBJ1-2, with TRBD1 matching over 8 bases. The sequence was obtained from a woman aged 25 to 45 with Graves' hyperthyroidism that later progressed to Graves' ophthalmopathy. The sample consisted of blood. The CDR3 protein is CASSPGQGQGGYTF. The CDR3 DNA reads TGTGCCAGCAGCCCCGGACAGGGCCAGGGAGGCTACACCTTC.